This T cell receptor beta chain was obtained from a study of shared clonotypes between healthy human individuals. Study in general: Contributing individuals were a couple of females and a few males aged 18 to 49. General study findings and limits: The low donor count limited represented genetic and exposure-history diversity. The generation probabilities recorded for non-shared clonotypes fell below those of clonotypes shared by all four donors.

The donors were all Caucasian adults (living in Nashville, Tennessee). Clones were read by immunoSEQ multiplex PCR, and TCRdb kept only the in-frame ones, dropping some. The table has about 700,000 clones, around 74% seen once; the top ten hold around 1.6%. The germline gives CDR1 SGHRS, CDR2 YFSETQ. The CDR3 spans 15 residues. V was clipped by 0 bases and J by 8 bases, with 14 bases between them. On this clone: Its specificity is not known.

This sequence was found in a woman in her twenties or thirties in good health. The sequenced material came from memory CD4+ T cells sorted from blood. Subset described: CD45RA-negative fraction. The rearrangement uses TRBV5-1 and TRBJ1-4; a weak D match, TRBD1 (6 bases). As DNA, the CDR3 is TGCGCCAGCAGCTTGGCCTACAGGGAAGGAGAAAAACTGTTTTTT. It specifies CASSLAYREGEKLFF.